This TCR beta chain emerged from a study of T-cell reconstitution after alpha-beta-depleted transplantation in children. The study, taken as a whole, reports: TCRbeta diversity was high at day 60 in some patients (a result of surviving recipient T cells and thymic progenitors). Reported findings indicate that, about two months after transplant, alpha-beta T cells came from several hundred expanded clones, which were derived from non-depleted graft cells.

The TCRbeta library was prepared with unique molecular identifiers. MiXCR, run by TCRdb on the PCR reads, gives a single entry per CDR3 protein. The table lists around 670,000 distinct CDR3 sequences, over 10% of them singletons. Germline V CDR1 and CDR2: SGHDN, FVKESK. The CDR3 totals 13 residues. Trimming removed 4 bases at V and 9 bases at J, with 13 bases between. This clonotype turned up a few times. Its specificity is not known. This rearrangement joins TRBV14 to TRBJ2-1, with D possibly TRBD2 on 6 matching bases. Here the sequenced sample was PBMCs, taken before TCRalphabeta/CD19-depleted stem cell transplant. The source is a girl aged 2 to 10 with congenital amegakaryocytic thrombocytopenia, due to receive a stem cell transplant. CDR3 nucleotides: TGTGCCAGCAGCCCGACTAGTCTCGGTGAGCAGTTCTTC. It encodes CASSPTSLGEQFF. The whole variable domain, filled in from reference TRBV14 and TRBJ2-1, reads EAGVTQFPSHSVIEKGQTVTLRCDPISGHDNLYWYRRVMGKEIKFLLHFVKESKQDESGMPNNRFLAERTGGTYSTLKVQPAELEDSGVYFCASSPTSLGEQFFGPGTRLTVL.